The 31 T cell receptor beta chains reported below all come from one sample, sequenced in a study of T cell changes during pregnancy in multiple sclerosis. The protocol was immunoSEQ multiplex PCR, while the TCRdb copy is restricted to in-frame clones and leaves out a portion. The sample records approximately 90,000 clones, approximately 93% being singletons. The material sequenced was peripheral blood, taken in the first trimester of pregnancy. These receptors were collected from a female donor with multiple sclerosis, enrolled in a pregnancy study.

This clone was seen only once. The chain couples TRBV28 to TRBJ2-3, with 9 positions matching TRBD2. V lost 2 bases, J lost 3 bases, and 15 bases stayed unmatched. The germline V gene has CDR1 MDHEN and CDR2 SYDVKM. This CDR3 spans 19 amino acids. The CDR3 loop is CASSLGLAGEEGPTDTQYF. The CDR3 nucleotides are TGTGCCAGCAGTTTAGGGTTAGCGGGAGAAGAAGGACCTACAGATACGCAGTATTTT. Supplemented by reference TRBV28 and TRBJ2-3, the full variable domain reads DVKVTQSSRYLVKRTGEKVFLECVQDMDHENMFWYRQDPGLGLRLIYFSYDVKMKEKGDIPEGYSVSREKKERFSLILESASTNQTSMYLCASSLGLAGEEGPTDTQYFGPGTRLTVL.

The genes are TRBV13 and TRBJ2-1, with D possibly being TRBD1 (5 bases). The CDR3 is 17 amino acids. CDR1 and CDR2 from the germline V gene are PRHDT and FYEKMQ (reference sequence). V lost 2 bases and J 0 bases, leaving 14 bases between the germline ends. The CDR3 DNA follows: TGTGCCAGCAGCTTATGGGGCTCCTTCAGCTCCTACAATGAGCAGTTCTTC. Residues: CASSLWGSFSSYNEQFF.

The CDR3 sequence is CASSLSHRGEQYF. In nucleotides, the CDR3 is TGTGCCAGCAGCTTATCCCACCGAGGGGAGCAGTACTTC. The chain recombines TRBV7-3 with TRBJ2-7; the D gene is possibly TRBD2 (5 bases). Germline CDR1 reads SGHTA; CDR2 reads FQGTGA. The length of the CDR3 is 13 residues. The V and J ends lost 2 bases and 7 bases respectively, with 12 bases between them.

This chain links TRBV5-1 with TRBJ2-3, with TRBD1 identical over 10 bases. Unmatched junction bases numbered 5, after V lost 3 bases and J lost 4 bases. CDR3 size: 15 residues. CDR1 and CDR2 (germline): SGHRS, YFSETQ. The DNA for the CDR3 is TGCGCCAGCAGCTCCGGCGGGACAGGGGCAGATACGCAGTATTTT. Protein product: CASSSGGTGADTQYF.

The J gene is TRBJ2-3, the V gene TRBV7-9; 10 nucleotides agree with TRBD2. This CDR3 spans 16 amino acids. The V gene's germline CDR1 is SEHNR and CDR2 FQNEAQ (reference sequence). The J segment lost 0 bases and the V segment lost 5 bases, leaving 5 bases of the junction unmatched. CDR3 bases: TGTGCCAGCAGCCGCGCTAGCGGGGGCAGCACAGATACGCAGTATTTT. It codes for CASSRASGGSTDTQYF.

The genes are TRBV5-6 and TRBJ2-1, with a weak D call TRBD2 (5 bases). Trimming stripped 4 bases from V and 3 bases from J, with 11 bases between. The CDR3 runs to 14 residues. CDR1 SGHDT and CDR2 YYEEEE come from the germline V gene. The CDR3 region is CASSPLADYNEQFF. The CDR3 DNA is TGTGCCAGCAGCCCCCTAGCAGACTACAATGAGCAGTTCTTC.

The J gene is TRBJ2-5, the V gene TRBV4-2; D is unresolved. Trimming stripped 0 bases from V and 1 base from J, with 6 bases between. The CDR3 is 14 amino acids. Germline V gene sequence: CDR1 LGHNA, CDR2 YNFKEQ. Here the CDR3 DNA reads TGTGCCAGCAGCCAAGATCTATTCCAAGAGACCCAGTACTTC. This encodes CASSQDLFQETQYF.

The gene calls are TRBV5-1 and TRBJ2-1; D perhaps matches TRBD2 (5 bases). V was shortened by 2 bases and J by 5 bases, with 11 bases between the two germline ends. The CDR3 runs to 14 residues. Germline V gene lookup returns CDR1 SGHRS and CDR2 YFSETQ. The CDR3 coding sequence is TGCGCCAGCAGCTTCGAGGGATGGGACAATGAGCAGTTCTTC. This gives the protein CASSFEGWDNEQFF.

This clone appeared once. This chain joins TRBV5-1 and TRBJ1-1, with no clear D. Germline CDR1 reads SGHRS; CDR2 reads YFSETQ. V was clipped by 1 base and J by 3 bases, with 13 bases between them. The CDR3 is 15 amino acids. The CDR3 spells CASSLNAIRDTEAFF. Written as DNA, the CDR3 is TGCGCCAGCAGCTTGAATGCGATCCGGGACACTGAAGCTTTCTTT.

The V and J genes are TRBV2 and TRBJ1-1; a weak D match, TRBD1 (5 bases). Germline V gives CDR1 SNHLY, CDR2 FYNNEI. The V end lost 11 bases, the J end lost 5 bases, and 30 bases lay between the germline ends. This CDR3 comprises 17 residues. The CDR3 DNA reads TGTGCCTCCAGCCCAGATCGGGGGTTTGCAGAAGTGACTGAAGCTTTCTTT. Its protein product is CASSPDRGFAEVTEAFF.

The V call is TRBV6-5, the J call TRBJ1-5; TRBD1 agrees at 8 bases. CDR1 and CDR2 from the germline V gene are MNHEY and SVGAGI. The trim removed 6 bases at V and 7 bases at J, leaving 11 bases unmatched. The length of the CDR3 is 15 residues. The CDR3 sequence: CASSHGQGSGQPQHF. The CDR3 DNA reads TGTGCCAGCAGCCATGGACAGGGTTCGGGCCAGCCCCAGCATTTT.

The chain combines TRBV27 with TRBJ1-5, with D unresolved. CDR1 and CDR2 from the germline V gene are MNHEY and SMNVEV (reference sequence). There are 14 residues in the CDR3. The V gene lost 3 bases and the J gene lost 0 bases, with 6 bases spanning the gap. In nucleotides, the CDR3 is TGTGCCAGCAGTTTGACAAATAGCAATCAGCCCCAGCATTTT. As protein: CASSLTNSNQPQHF.

This clone was detected only a few times. The rearrangement links TRBV5-4 to TRBJ1-6, with 10 bases aligning to TRBD1. V lost 9 bases and J lost 5; bases outside the gene matches: 8. The CDR3 length is 15 residues. Germline values: CDR1 SGHNT, CDR2 YYREEE (reference sequence). The CDR3 region is CATKRDRGNNSPLHF. Written as DNA, the CDR3 is TGTGCCACCAAGAGGGACAGGGGAAATAATTCACCCCTCCACTTT.

Written as DNA, the CDR3 is TGCGCCAGCAGCTTGGCCCTTAGCGGGGGGATCCAGTATTTT. It encodes CASSLALSGGIQYF. The V gene is TRBV5-1, the J gene TRBJ2-3; 10 bases line up with TRBD2. This CDR3 is 14 amino acids long. Germline CDR1 and CDR2: SGHRS and YFSETQ. After removal of 0 bases from V and 12 bases from J, the junction contained 7 bases not matched to a gene.

The rearrangement links TRBV5-1 to TRBJ2-3, with 8 bases lining up with TRBD2. Germline V gene data show CDR1 as SGHRS and CDR2 as YFSETQ. V shed 2 bases, J shed 4 bases, and the junction held 9 bases outside the gene matches. There are 16 residues in the CDR3. In nucleotides, the CDR3 is TGCGCCAGCAGCTTTACGAGCGGGGGTTTGCCAGATACGCAGTATTTT. Translating it yields CASSFTSGGLPDTQYF.

This chain links TRBV27 with TRBJ2-5; tentatively, D is TRBD2 (6 bases). V was pared by 6 bases and J by 4 bases, with 15 bases between. Per germline, CDR1 MNHEY and CDR2 SMNVEV (reference sequence). CDR3 size: 14 residues. CDR3 in amino acids: CASSQGGVGETQYF. The DNA for the CDR3 is TGTGCCAGCAGCCAGGGCGGGGTGGGAGAGACCCAGTACTTC.

The chain has TRBV5-5 and TRBJ2-2, with 7 positions matching TRBD2. The CDR3 has 16 amino acids. In germline, CDR1 is SGHKS, CDR2 YYEKEE (reference sequence). Trimming removed 0 bases from V and 4 bases from J; junction bases left unmatched: 6. The CDR3 coding sequence is TGTGCCAGCAGCTTGGTGGGAGGGCGGAGCACCGGGGAGCTGTTTTTT. Translating gives CASSLVGGRSTGELFF.

The rearrangement joins TRBV6-1 to TRBJ2-7; D might be TRBD2 (6 bases). The CDR3 totals 13 residues. Germline V lookup: CDR1 MNHNS, CDR2 SASEGT. With 9 bases removed from V and 7 bases from J, the gap between germline ends came to 19 bases. CDR3 DNA: TGTGCCAGTCACACGGGAGACCGGGGGGAGCAGTACTTC. Its translation is CASHTGDRGEQYF.

This chain joins TRBV9 and TRBJ1-2, with TRBD1 as a possible D gene (5 bases). CDR1 and CDR2 from the germline V gene are SGDLS and YYNGEE. Trimming shortened V by 3 bases and J by 5 bases, and 20 bases separated the two germline ends. The CDR3 covers 16 residues. In DNA form, the CDR3 reads TGTGCCAGCAGCGGCCACCCGTGGGGGGGTGGGTATGGCTACACCTTC. As protein: CASSGHPWGGGYGYTF.

This chain connects TRBV7-3 to TRBJ2-1; D is possibly TRBD1 (6 bases). Germline V CDR1 and CDR2: SGHTA, FQGTGA. V gave up 8 bases and J gave up 0 bases, with 14 bases separating them. The CDR3 sequence is 15 residues long. CDR3 amino acids: CASALDSSSYNEQFF. The CDR3 DNA reads as TGTGCCAGCGCCCTGGACAGCAGCTCCTACAATGAGCAGTTCTTC.

The chain combines TRBV6-6 with TRBJ2-7; possibly TRBD1 for D (6 bases). The CDR3 runs to 16 residues. V was shortened by 2 bases and J by 6 bases, with 20 bases between the two germline ends. Germline-derived CDR1 and CDR2 are MNHNY and SVGAGI (reference sequence). This chain's CDR3 is CASSYDSRGPLVEQYF. CDR3 DNA sequence: TGTGCCAGCAGTTACGACAGCAGGGGTCCCCTAGTCGAGCAGTACTTC.

The genes are TRBV9 and TRBJ1-2; 9 bases are a match to TRBD1. CDR1 and CDR2 from the germline V gene are SGDLS and YYNGEE. The trim removed 4 bases at V and 4 bases at J, leaving 11 bases unmatched. The CDR3 length is 16 residues. The CDR3 sequence: CASSSRTGVEGYGYTF. In nucleotides, the CDR3 is TGTGCCAGCAGCTCCCGGACAGGGGTGGAAGGCTATGGCTACACCTTC.

The rearrangement joins TRBV18 to TRBJ2-1; 9 positions agree with TRBD2. After removal of 4 bases from V and 5 bases from J, the junction contained 3 bases not matched to a gene. Germline loops: CDR1 KGHSH, CDR2 LQKENI. This CDR3 is 14 amino acids long. CDR3 bases: TGTGCCAGCTCACAGACTAGCGGTGACAATGAGCAGTTCTTC. Residues: CASSQTSGDNEQFF.

This sequence joins TRBV28 and TRBJ2-2; the D gene is possibly TRBD1 (6 bases). V gave up 7 bases and J gave up 2 bases, with 20 bases separating them. The CDR3 sequence is 17 residues long. Germline V lookup: CDR1 MDHEN, CDR2 SYDVKM. The CDR3 nucleotides are TGTGCCAGCAAAACCCCGGCCGGGACACTCAACACCGGGGAGCTGTTTTTT. Its protein is CASKTPAGTLNTGELFF.

The genes are TRBV28 and TRBJ1-6; the D gene is possibly TRBD1 (6 bases). V gave up 6 bases and J gave up 3 bases, with 15 bases separating them. The CDR3 is made up of 16 amino acids. From germline, CDR1 is MDHEN and CDR2 SYDVKM. The CDR3, as DNA: TGTGCCAGCAGGTCCGAGGACAGTGACTATAATTCACCCCTCCACTTT. It is translated as CASRSEDSDYNSPLHF.

The gene calls are TRBV28 and TRBJ2-5, with 7 bases lining up with TRBD1. This CDR3 contains 13 residues. In germline, CDR1 is MDHEN, CDR2 SYDVKM. Germline trimming cut 5 bases from V and 5 bases from J; bases unmatched to any gene: 5. The CDR3 DNA reads as TGTGCCAGCAGTCTAACAGGGGCCGAGACCCAGTACTTC. This sequence encodes CASSLTGAETQYF.

J is TRBJ1-3 and V is TRBV12-2; the tabulated D call, TRBD1, remains unverified against the DNA. TRBV12-2 is reported as a pseudogene. This CDR3 comprises 18 residues. The CDR3 DNA follows: TGTGCAAGTCGCTTAGGGTGGGCGTTACTTTCCTCTGGAAACACCATATATTTT. It specifies CASRLGWALLSSGNTIYF.

The V gene is TRBV6-1, the J gene TRBJ1-6; TRBD1 might be the D (6 bases). This CDR3 has 12 residues. Germline V lookup: CDR1 MNHNS, CDR2 SASEGT. The V gene lost 7 bases and the J gene lost 8 bases, with 9 bases spanning the gap. CDR3 in amino acids: CASTGTYSPLHF. CDR3 DNA: TGTGCCAGCACAGGGACATATTCACCCCTCCACTTT.

The genes are TRBV6-1 and TRBJ2-1; possibly TRBD1 for D (5 bases). The CDR3 totals 16 residues. CDR1 MNHNS and CDR2 SASEGT come from the germline V gene. V shed 2 bases and J shed 7 bases, with 18 bases lying between them. For the CDR3, the DNA is TGTGCCAGCAGTGAAATCGGCAGGGCACGTCGTAATGAGCAGTTCTTC. Residues: CASSEIGRARRNEQFF.

The chain links TRBV28 to TRBJ2-5; D gene uncertain. The CDR3 is 13 amino acids. Germline V gives CDR1 MDHEN, CDR2 SYDVKM. The V end was cut by 3 bases, the J end by 1 base, with 6 bases between. The CDR3 sequence: CASSLNSQETQYF. In nucleotides, the CDR3 is TGTGCCAGCAGTTTGAACAGCCAAGAGACCCAGTACTTC.

The rearrangement links TRBV18 to TRBJ2-3; the D is unclear. Germline V gives CDR1 KGHSH, CDR2 LQKENI. Trimming stripped 0 bases from V and 3 bases from J, with 7 bases between. The CDR3 sequence is 14 residues long. DNA for the CDR3: TGTGCCAGCTCACCACCTTCGGGTACAGATACGCAGTATTTT. Residues: CASSPPSGTDTQYF.